This T cell receptor beta chain was identified in a study of naive and memory T cell subsets (dated by TCRdb to the late 2010s). A note on the overall study: The study applied an open-source, UMI-based TCR alpha and beta sequencing pipeline to sorted naive and memory peripheral blood T cell subsets. IgG serology results and the functional CMV T cell responses were in complete agreement. RNA was DNase-treated and reverse transcribed with TCR constant-region primers, mostly using SuperScript III.

The investigation overall reported the following: The abundance of TCRs followed a power law with an exponent that differed between naive and memory subsets yet stayed consistent across the three individuals. RNA-based TCR counts may be affected by expression changes linked to T cell activation and differentiation. The repertoire findings for the naive and memory subsets could not be validated against a ground truth because none was available. Each clonotype was defined as a single alpha or beta chain sequence rather than as a paired alpha/beta receptor. After error correction, over 90% of naive TCR sequences appeared only once, giving much steeper abundance distributions than memory subsets. A few larger clonotypes were present in naive repertoires, particularly the CD8 repertoires, and these clonotypes were possibly memory cells re-expressing CD45RA. In both CD4 and CD8 cells, a rise in Gini index and a fall in Shannon and inverse Simpson diversity were observed from naive through CM, EM and EMRA.

Libraries were constructed by UMI-ligation and nested PCR. The beta constant-region primer was an equimolar mix of two oligonucleotides covering both TRBC1 and TRBC2. The ligated cDNA went through four rounds of PCR with nested alpha and beta constant-region primers together with the SP2 primer. A single-stranded oligonucleotide carrying the SP2 primer and a 12-nucleotide UMI was ligated to the 3' end of the cDNA by T4 RNA ligase 1. Incubation of the ligation reaction lasted about 18-25 hours at 16 degrees C. PCR2 was usually performed as a SYBR Green qPCR and halted at a preset threshold so that over-amplification would not occur. Agencourt AMPure XP magnetic beads were used for all purifications after the first. Libraries were quantified by Qubit and checked on a TapeStation, with a main peak expected near 650 bp. Pooled libraries were sequenced on an Illumina MiSeq using v2 2x251 paired-end kits, and typically about 1-2.3 million reads were obtained per sample. Libraries were pooled at approximately 4 nM per sample, and roughly 4.5-7% PhiX was added to improve cluster recognition. Turning to the authors' computational methods: Decombinator assigned V and J genes to Demultiplexor-processed FASTQ reads by tag matching, allowing a single base-pair mismatch. UMIs were used by Collapsinator to correct both sequencing errors and frequency errors arising from PCR heterogeneity. TCRs were translated and CDR3s were extracted from the conserved cysteine to the FGXG phenylalanine by CDR3Translator, with non-productive sequences being flagged. Gini, Shannon entropy and inverse Simpson indices were computed after subsampling the repertoires to the same number of UMI-defined TCRs. Within the linear range, a power law was fitted to clonotype abundance distributions using maximum likelihood. When run on a single naive CD8 sample, MIGEC and the pipeline yielded similar UMI counts, similar unique TCR numbers and similar clonal distributions. One analysis removed from the naive repertoire any naive TCRs that were also found in any memory subset from the same donor. The repertoires were searched for about 7,000 CMV-associated CDR3 sequences that had been compiled from VDJdb and a published dataset. The public reads were quality trimmed at Q25 with fastp and then assembled into clones with MiXCR by TCRdb, keeping productive beta chains. Merged by CDR3 protein, the rows form single entries marked with the most common genes and DNA. TCRdb, not the authors, supplied the V and J calls. The sample table lists 150,000 or so distinct CDR3 sequences, roughly 22% of them with a count of one. The ten biggest clones cover approximately 0.1% of the sample.

About this clonotype itself: This receptor's antigen is unknown. Base qualities are not at hand, and no much larger clone is one base apart.

V has 5 bases trimmed and J has 7 bases trimmed; junction bases matching no gene number 9. The CDR3 measures 14 amino acids from cysteine to phenylalanine. Kept here is only the CDR3 DNA, which spans 42 bases and is read in frame from base 1. The germline V gene (reference sequence) provides CDR1 PRHDT and CDR2 FYEKMQ. From the second PCR step on, the TCR alpha and beta chain libraries were amplified in separate reactions. The CMV status of each donor was determined by measuring IFNgamma production from CD4+ T cells after fresh PBMCs had been stimulated overnight with CMV viral lysate. Miltenyi beads were used first to positively select CD4 T cells, and CD8 T cells were then positively selected from the CD4-negative fraction. Cells stained for CD3, CD4, CD8, CD45RA, CD27 and a live/dead dye were sorted on a BD Aria II into four subsets by CD45RA and CD27. Blood was obtained from a few healthy volunteers, and the blood from each volunteer was fractionated into CD4 and CD8 T cells and subsequently into four differentiation subsets. Around 130 ml of peripheral blood was taken from each donor, and PBMC were separated by density-gradient centrifugation on Ficoll-Paque PLUS. Sorted cells were lysed in RLT buffer, after which RNA was extracted using a Qiagen RNeasy kit and stored at -80 degrees C.

The chain employs TRBV13 and TRBJ2-5, with TRBD1 matching 8 junction bases. Sequencing was done on a sample of naive CD4+ T cells from blood. Interpreted using the paper, the cell subset or site label stands for: naive T cells, CD45RA high CD27+. The source is a human donor in good health. The DNA sequence is TGTGCCAGCAGCCAGACAGGGGCCGTAGGGACCCAGTACTTC. Its amino acids are CASSQTGAVGTQYF.